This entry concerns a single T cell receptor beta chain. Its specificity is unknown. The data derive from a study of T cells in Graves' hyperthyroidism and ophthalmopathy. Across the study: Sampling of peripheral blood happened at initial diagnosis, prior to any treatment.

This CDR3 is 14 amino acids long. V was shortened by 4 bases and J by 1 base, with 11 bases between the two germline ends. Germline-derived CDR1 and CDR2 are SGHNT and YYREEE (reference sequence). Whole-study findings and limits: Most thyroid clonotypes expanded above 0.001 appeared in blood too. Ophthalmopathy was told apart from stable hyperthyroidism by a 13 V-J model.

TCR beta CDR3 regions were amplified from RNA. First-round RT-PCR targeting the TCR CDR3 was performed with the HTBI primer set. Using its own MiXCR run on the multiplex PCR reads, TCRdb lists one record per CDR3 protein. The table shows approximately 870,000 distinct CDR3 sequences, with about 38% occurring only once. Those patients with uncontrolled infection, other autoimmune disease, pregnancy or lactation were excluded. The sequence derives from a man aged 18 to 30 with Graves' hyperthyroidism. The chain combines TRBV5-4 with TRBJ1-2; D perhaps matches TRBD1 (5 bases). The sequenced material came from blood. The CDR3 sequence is CASSGRDGNYGYTF. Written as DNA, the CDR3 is TGTGCCAGCAGCGGCCGGGACGGTAACTATGGCTACACCTTC.